The clone carrying this T cell receptor (beta chain) was counted many times. The antigen remains undetermined. Uncontrolled infections, other autoimmune diseases, pregnancy or lactation led to exclusion of patients. Thyroid ultrasound and orbital computed tomography, with clinical symptoms and serum thyroxine and TRAb, informed diagnoses. The V end was cut by 2 bases, the J end by 0 bases, with 19 bases between. Germline-derived CDR1 and CDR2 are MNHEY and SVGAGI. CDR3 size: 18 residues. These data are taken from a study of T cells in Graves' hyperthyroidism and ophthalmopathy. Study findings and constraints: Among clonotypes expanded in thyroid above 0.001, most were also found in blood. In simple terms, a model built on 13 V-J features told ophthalmopathy apart from stable hyperthyroidism.

RNA transcripts provided the source from which TCR beta CDR3 regions were amplified. First-round RT-PCR with HTBI primers amplified the TCR CDR3 region. TCRdb re-called the multiplex PCR reads with MiXCR, one entry per CDR3 protein. This sample has 200,000 or so distinct CDR3 sequences, with approximately 16% found just once. The TCR was taken from a woman between 50 and 59 years old with Graves' hyperthyroidism. Material for sequencing was blood. The chain uses TRBV6-5 and TRBJ1-1; D is uncertain. The CDR3 reads CASSYEVGHKTMNTEAFF. The CDR3, as DNA: TGTGCCAGCAGTTACGAGGTCGGGCATAAGACCATGAACACTGAAGCTTTCTTT.